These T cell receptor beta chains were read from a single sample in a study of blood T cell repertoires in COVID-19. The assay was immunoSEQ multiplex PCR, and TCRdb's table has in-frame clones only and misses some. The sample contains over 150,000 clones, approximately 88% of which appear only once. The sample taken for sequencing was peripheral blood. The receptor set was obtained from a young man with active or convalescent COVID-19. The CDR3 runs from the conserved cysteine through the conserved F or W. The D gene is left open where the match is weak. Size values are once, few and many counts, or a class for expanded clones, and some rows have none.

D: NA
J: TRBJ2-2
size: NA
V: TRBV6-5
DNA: TGTGCCAGCAGGGCTGCTAGAACCGGGGAGCTGTTTTTT
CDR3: CASRAARTGELFF

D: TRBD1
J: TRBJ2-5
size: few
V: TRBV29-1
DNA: TGCAGCGTTGAGAGACAGGGGACGGAGACCCAGTACTTC
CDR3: CSVERQGTETQYF

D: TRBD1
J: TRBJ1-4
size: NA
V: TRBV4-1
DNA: TGCGCCAGCAGTCGCAGACAGGGGGCAACTAATGAAAAACTGTTTTTT
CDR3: CASSRRQGATNEKLFF

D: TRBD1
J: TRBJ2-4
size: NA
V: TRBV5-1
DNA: TGCGCCAGCAGCTTGGATACCGGGACAGGGCCCTTAGCCAAAAACATTCAGTACTTC
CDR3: CASSLDTGTGPLAKNIQYF

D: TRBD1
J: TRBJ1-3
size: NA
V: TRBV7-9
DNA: TGTGCCAGCAGCAGAGGGACAGGGACTGGAAACACCATATATTTT
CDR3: CASSRGTGTGNTIYF

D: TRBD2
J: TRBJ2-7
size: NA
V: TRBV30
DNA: TGTGCCTGGGCGGGGGGATTGGGGGTCGAGCAGTACTTC
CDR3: CAWAGGLGVEQYF

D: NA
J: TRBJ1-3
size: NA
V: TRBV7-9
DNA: TGTGCCAGCAGCTTAGCAGCCTACTCTGGAAACACCATATATTTT
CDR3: CASSLAAYSGNTIYF

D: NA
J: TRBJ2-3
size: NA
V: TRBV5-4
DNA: TGTGCCAGCAGCTTGGGCCCTAGCCCTAGCACAGATACGCAGTATTTT
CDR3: CASSLGPSPSTDTQYF

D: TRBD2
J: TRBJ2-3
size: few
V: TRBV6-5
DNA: TGTGCCAGCAGAACTAGCGGGACGACAGATACGCAGTATTTT
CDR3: CASRTSGTTDTQYF

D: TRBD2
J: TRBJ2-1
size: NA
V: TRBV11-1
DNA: TGTGCCAGCAGCTTAGCGGGACTAGCGGGAGGGTCTAACAATGAGCAGTTCTTC
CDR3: CASSLAGLAGGSNNEQFF

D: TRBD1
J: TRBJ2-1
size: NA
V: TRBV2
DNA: TGTGCCAGCAATGGACAGGGGGTCAATGAGCAGTTCTTC
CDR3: CASNGQGVNEQFF

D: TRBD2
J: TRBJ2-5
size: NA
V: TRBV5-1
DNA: TGCGCCAGCAGCTTGAGTTTCGGGGGACTAGCGGGAGGCCACCAAGAGACCCAGTACTTC
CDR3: CASSLSFGGLAGGHQETQYF

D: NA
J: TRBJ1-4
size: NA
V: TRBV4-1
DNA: TGCGCCAGCACCCCGCCAGGGTACGAAAAACTGTTTTTT
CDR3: CASTPPGYEKLFF

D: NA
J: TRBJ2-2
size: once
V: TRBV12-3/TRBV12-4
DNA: TGTGCCAGCAGCTCCACCGGGGAGCTGTTTTTT
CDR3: CASSSTGELFF

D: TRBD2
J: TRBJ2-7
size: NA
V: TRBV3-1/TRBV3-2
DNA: TGTGCCAGCAGCCAAGATAACGGGAGGGCCGGCGAGCAGTACTTC
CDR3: CASSQDNGRAGEQYF

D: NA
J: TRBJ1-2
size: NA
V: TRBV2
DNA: TGTGCCAGCAGTCTCGTCCTATTGATGGGCTACACCTTC
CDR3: CASSLVLLMGYTF

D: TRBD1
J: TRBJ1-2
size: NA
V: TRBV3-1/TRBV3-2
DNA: TGTGCCAGCAGCCGAAAAGGGGGACAGGGCTATGGCTACACCTTC
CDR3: CASSRKGGQGYGYTF

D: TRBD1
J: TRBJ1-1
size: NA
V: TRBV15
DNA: TGTGCCACCAGCCGGGACAGCTTCACTGAAGCTTTCTTT
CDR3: CATSRDSFTEAFF

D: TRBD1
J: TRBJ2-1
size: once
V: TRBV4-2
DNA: TGTGCCAGCAGCCTTAGACGGGACAGGGGTCTTAATGAGCAGTTCTTC
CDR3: CASSLRRDRGLNEQFF

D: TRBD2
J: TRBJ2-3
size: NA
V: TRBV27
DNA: TGTGCCAGCAGTCGTCTAGCGGGAGGGTTCACAGATACGCAGTATTTT
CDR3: CASSRLAGGFTDTQYF

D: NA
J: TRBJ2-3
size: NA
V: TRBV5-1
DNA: TGCGCCAGCAGCTTACGAGGGCCTCGTGTGCTATCGGGGAGCACAGATACGCAGTATTTT
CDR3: CASSLRGPRVLSGSTDTQYF

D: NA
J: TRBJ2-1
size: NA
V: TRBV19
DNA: TGTGCCAGTAGTTGGAGACTAGGGACAGTCAATGAGCAGTTCTTC
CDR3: CASSWRLGTVNEQFF

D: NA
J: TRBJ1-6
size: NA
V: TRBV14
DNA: TGTGCCAGCAGCCAACAGGTGAGACAGTCGCATAATTCACCCCTCCACTTT
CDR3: CASSQQVRQSHNSPLHF

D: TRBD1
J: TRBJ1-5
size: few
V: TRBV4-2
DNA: TGTGCCAGCAGCCAAGATCGGACAGGGGTTACGAATAGCAATCAGCCCCAGCATTTT
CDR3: CASSQDRTGVTNSNQPQHF

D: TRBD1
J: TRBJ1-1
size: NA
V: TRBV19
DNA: TGTGCCAGTAGTACCACAGGGGACACTGAAGCTTTCTTT
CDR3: CASSTTGDTEAFF

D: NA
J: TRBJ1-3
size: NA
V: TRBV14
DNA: TGTGCCAGCAGCCAAACAGGGAGCTCTGGAAACACCATATATTTT
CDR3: CASSQTGSSGNTIYF

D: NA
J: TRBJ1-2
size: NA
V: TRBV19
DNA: TGTGCCAGTAACCGCCGGGACATTGAGAATGGCTACACCTTC
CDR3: CASNRRDIENGYTF

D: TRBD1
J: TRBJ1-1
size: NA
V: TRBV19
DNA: TGTGCCAGTAGTCAAAGCCGGGACAGGGCGGCCGAAGCTTTCTTT
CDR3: CASSQSRDRAAEAFF

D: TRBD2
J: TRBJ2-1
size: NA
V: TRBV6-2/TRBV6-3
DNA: TGTGCCAGCAGTTACGGTCCCGCTAGCGGCTACAATGAGCAGTTCTTC
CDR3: CASSYGPASGYNEQFF

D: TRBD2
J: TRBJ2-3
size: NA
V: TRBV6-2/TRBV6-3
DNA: TGTGCCAGCAGACCTACTAGCGGACCAAGCACAGATACGCAGTATTTT
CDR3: CASRPTSGPSTDTQYF

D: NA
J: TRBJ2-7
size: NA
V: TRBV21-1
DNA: TGTGCCAGCAGCAAAAAACAGGACAGGGCATCCTACGAGCAGTACTTC
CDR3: CASSKKQDRASYEQYF

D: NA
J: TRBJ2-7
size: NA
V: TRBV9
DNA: TGTGCCAGCAGCGTAGGGCAGGCCAACTACGAGCAGTACTTC
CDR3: CASSVGQANYEQYF

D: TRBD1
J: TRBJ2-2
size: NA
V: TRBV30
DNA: TGTGCCTGGAGTAGGGACAGGGGCCCGAACACCGGGGAGCTGTTTTTT
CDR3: CAWSRDRGPNTGELFF

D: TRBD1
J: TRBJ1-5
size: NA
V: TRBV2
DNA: TGTGCCAGCAGTTTTGACAGGGGCTCATATAGCAATCAGCCCCAGCATTTT
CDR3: CASSFDRGSYSNQPQHF

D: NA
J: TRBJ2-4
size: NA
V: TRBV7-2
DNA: TGTGCCAGCAGCCCAGGACAGTTAGCCAAAAACATTCAGTACTTC
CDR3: CASSPGQLAKNIQYF

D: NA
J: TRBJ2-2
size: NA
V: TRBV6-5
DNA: TGTGCCAGTTACAGAGTCACCGGGGAGCTGTTTTTT
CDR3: CASYRVTGELFF

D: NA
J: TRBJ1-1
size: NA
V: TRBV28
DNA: TGTGCCAGCAGTTTATATTTGGGAAGGACTATGAACACTGAAGCTTTCTTT
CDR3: CASSLYLGRTMNTEAFF

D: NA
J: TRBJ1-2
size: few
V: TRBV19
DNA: TGTGCCACCCTAAACTCCGATAACTATGGCTACACCTTC
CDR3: CATLNSDNYGYTF

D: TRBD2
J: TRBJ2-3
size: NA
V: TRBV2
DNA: TGTGCCAGCAGCCTAGCGGGTCTTAGCACAGATACGCAGTATTTT
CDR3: CASSLAGLSTDTQYF

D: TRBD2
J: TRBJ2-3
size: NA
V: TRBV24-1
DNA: TGTGCCACCAGTGTCATCGGCACTAGCGGGAGTCCTACAGATACGCAGTATTTT
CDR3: CATSVIGTSGSPTDTQYF

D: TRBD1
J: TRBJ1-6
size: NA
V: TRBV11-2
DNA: TGTGCCAGCAGCTACCGGGACAGGACAGGTTCACCCCTCCACTTT
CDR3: CASSYRDRTGSPLHF

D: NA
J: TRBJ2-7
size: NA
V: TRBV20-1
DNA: TGCAGTGCGAGGAACTACGAGCAGTACTTC
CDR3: CSARNYEQYF

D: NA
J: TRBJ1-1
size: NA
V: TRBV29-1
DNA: TGCAGCGGCGTTAACGGGGGGTACACTGAAGCTTTCTTT
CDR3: CSGVNGGYTEAFF